This TCR beta chain was documented in a study of PD-1 blockade in classical Hodgkin lymphoma. Germline values: CDR1 SGHDT, CDR2 YYEEEE. V shed 0 bases and J shed 3 bases, with 12 bases lying between them. The CDR3 is 15 amino acids. Autologous stem cell transplantation was followed by relapse in every patient, and brentuximab vedotin exposure varied. Clones were sequenced by immunoSEQ multiplex PCR, and TCRdb holds only the in-frame ones, with some missing. Of 4,300 or so clones in the sample, around 69% are singletons; the top ten hold roughly 9.4%. The chain joins TRBV5-6 to TRBJ1-1; the D is unclear. The TCR was taken from a human donor with classical Hodgkin lymphoma. The starting material was peripheral blood mononuclear cells (PBMCs), obtained before the second cycle of nivolumab. CDR3 region: CASSLGPNGDTEAFF. In DNA form, the CDR3 reads TGTGCCAGCAGCTTGGGCCCCAATGGGGACACTGAAGCTTTCTTT.